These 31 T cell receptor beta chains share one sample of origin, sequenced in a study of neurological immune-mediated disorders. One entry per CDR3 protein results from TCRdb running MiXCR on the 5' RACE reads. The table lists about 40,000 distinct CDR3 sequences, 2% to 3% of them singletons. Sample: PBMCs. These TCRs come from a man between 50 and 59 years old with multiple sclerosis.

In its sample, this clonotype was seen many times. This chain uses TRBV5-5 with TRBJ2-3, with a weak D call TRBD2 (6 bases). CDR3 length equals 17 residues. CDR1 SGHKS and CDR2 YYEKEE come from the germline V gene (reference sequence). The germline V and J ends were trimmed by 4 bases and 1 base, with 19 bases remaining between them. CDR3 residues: CASSQTTRGFRTDTQYF. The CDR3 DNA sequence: TGTGCCAGCAGCCAGACCACGCGGGGTTTCCGCACAGATACGCAGTATTTT.

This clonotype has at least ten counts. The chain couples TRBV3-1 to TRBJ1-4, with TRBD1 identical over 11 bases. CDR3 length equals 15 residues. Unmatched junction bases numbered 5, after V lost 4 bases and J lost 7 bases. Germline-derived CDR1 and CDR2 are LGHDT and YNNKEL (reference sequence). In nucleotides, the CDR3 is TGTGCCAGCAGCCCCGGGACAGGGGGGAGTGAAAAACTGTTTTTT. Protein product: CASSPGTGGSEKLFF.

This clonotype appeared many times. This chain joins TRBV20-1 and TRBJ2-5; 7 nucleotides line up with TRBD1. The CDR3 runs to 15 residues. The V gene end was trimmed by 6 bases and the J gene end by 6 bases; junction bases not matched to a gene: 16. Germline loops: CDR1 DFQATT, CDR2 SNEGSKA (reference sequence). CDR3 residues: CSARRGRANSKTQYF. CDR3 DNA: TGCAGTGCCCGAAGGGGGCGGGCCAATTCGAAGACCCAGTACTTC.

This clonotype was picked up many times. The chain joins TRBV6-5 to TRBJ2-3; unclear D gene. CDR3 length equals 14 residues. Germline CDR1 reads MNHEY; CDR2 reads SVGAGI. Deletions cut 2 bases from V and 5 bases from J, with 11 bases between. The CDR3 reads CASSYASRGDTQYF. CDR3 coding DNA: TGTGCCAGCAGTTACGCCAGCCGCGGAGATACGCAGTATTTT.

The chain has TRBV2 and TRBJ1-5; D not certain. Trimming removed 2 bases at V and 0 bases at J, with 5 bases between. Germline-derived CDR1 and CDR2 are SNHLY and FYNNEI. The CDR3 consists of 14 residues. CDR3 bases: TGTGCCAGCAGTGAAACACTTAGCAATCAGCCCCAGCATTTT. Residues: CASSETLSNQPQHF. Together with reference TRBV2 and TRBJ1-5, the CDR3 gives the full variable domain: EPEVTQTPSHQVTQMGQEVILRCVPISNHLYFYWYRQILGQKVEFLVSFYNNEISEKSEIFDDQFSVERPDGSNFTLKIRSTKLEDSAMYFCASSETLSNQPQHFGDGTRLSIL.

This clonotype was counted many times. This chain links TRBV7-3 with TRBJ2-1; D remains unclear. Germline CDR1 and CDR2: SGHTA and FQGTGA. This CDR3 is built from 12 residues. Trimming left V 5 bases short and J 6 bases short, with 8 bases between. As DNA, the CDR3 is TGTGCCAGCAGCCAACGAGGCAATGAGCAGTTCTTC. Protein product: CASSQRGNEQFF.

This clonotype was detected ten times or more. The CDR3, as DNA: TGTGCCACCAGTGATTTGCTTCAGAGTCCGGGGCCGGACAATCAGCCCCAGCATTTT. It codes for CATSDLLQSPGPDNQPQHF. This chain connects TRBV24-1 to TRBJ1-5, with a possible D match to TRBD1 (5 bases). There are 19 residues in the CDR3. V was cut by 0 bases and J by 3 bases, with 20 bases left in between. Germline-derived CDR1 and CDR2 are KGHDR and SFDVKD.

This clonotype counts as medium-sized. This CDR3 is CASSWSRFAEAFF. DNA of the CDR3: TGCGCCAGCAGCTGGAGCCGGTTTGCTGAAGCTTTCTTT. This chain links TRBV5-1 with TRBJ1-1, with D hard to call. Germline loops: CDR1 SGHRS, CDR2 YFSETQ. The CDR3 consists of 13 residues. Trimming took 3 bases from V and 6 from J, leaving 12 bases between them.

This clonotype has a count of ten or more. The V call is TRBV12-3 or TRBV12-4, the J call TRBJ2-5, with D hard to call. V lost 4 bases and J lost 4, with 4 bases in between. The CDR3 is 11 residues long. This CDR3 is CASSSLETQYF. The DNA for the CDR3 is TGTGCCAGCAGTTCTCTAGAGACCCAGTACTTC.

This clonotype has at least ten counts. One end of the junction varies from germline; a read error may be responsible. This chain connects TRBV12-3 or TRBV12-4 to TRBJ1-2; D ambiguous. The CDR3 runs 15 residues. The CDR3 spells CASTLVAGVNYGYTF. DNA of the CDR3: TGTGCCAGCACTTTAGTGGCGGGTGTCAACTATGGCTACACCTTC.

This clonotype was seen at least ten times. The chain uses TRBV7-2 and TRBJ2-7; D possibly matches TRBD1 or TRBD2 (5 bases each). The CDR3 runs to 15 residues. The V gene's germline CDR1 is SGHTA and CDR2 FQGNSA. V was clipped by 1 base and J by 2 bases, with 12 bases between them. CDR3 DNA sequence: TGTGCCAGCAGCTTAGAGGGTGGGGGAACCTACGAGCAGTACTTC. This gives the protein CASSLEGGGTYEQYF.

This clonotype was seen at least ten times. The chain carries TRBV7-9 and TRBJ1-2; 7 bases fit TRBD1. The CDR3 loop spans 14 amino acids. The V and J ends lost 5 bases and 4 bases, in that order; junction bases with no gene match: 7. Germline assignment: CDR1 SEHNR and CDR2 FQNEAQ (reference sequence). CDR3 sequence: CASSKGQYLYGYTF. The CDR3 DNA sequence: TGTGCCAGCAGCAAGGGACAGTATCTCTATGGCTACACCTTC. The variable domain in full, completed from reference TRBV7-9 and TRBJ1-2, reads DTGVSQNPRHKITKRGQNVTFRCDPISEHNRLYWYRQTLGQGPEFLTYFQNEAQLEKSRLLSDRFSAERPKGSFSTLEIQRTEQGDSAMYLCASSKGQYLYGYTFGSGTRLTVV.

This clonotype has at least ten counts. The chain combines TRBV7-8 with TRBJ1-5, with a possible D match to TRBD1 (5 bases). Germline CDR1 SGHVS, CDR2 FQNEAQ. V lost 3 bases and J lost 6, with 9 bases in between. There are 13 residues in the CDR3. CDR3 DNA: TGTGCCAGCAGCTTCGGGGGAGGTCAGCCCCAGCATTTT. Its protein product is CASSFGGGQPQHF.

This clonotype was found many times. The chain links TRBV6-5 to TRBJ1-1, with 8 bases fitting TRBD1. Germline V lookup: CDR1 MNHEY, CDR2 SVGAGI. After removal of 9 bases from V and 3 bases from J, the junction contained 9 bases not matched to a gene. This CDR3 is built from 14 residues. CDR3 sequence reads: CASNIQGVDTEAFF. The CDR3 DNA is TGTGCCAGTAACATACAGGGGGTAGACACTGAAGCTTTCTTT.

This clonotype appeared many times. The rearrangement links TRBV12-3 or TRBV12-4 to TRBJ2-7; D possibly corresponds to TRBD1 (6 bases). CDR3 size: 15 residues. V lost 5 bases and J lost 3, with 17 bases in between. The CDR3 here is CASSPTGTLGYEQYF. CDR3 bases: TGTGCCAGCAGTCCAACAGGGACCCTCGGCTACGAGCAGTACTTC.

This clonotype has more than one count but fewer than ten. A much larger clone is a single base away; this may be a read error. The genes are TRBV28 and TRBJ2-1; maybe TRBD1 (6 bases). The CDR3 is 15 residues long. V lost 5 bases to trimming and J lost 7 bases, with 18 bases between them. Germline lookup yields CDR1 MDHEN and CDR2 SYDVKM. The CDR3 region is CASSPTGTTGNEQFF. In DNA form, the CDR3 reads TGTGCCAGCAGTCCAACCGGGACAACAGGGAATGAGCAGTTCTTC.

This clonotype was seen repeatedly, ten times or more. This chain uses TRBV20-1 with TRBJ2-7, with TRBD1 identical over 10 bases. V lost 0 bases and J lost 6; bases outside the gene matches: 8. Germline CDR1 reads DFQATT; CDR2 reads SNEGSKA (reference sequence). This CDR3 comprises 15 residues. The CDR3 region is CSARDGDRGFAEQYF. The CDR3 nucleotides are TGCAGTGCTAGAGATGGGGACAGGGGTTTTGCCGAGCAGTACTTC.

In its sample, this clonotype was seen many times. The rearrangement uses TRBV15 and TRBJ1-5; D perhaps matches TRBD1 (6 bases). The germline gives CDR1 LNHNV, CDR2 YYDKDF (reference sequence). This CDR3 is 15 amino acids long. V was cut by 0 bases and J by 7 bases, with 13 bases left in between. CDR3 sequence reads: CATSRDHTGRQPQHF. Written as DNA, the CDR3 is TGTGCCACCAGCAGAGATCATACAGGGAGGCAGCCCCAGCATTTT. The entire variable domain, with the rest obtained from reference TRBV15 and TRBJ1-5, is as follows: DAMVIQNPRYQVTQFGKPVTLSCSQTLNHNVMYWYQQKSSQAPKLLFHYYDKDFNNEADTPDNFQSRRPNTSFCFLDIRSPGLGDTAMYLCATSRDHTGRQPQHFGDGTRLSIL.

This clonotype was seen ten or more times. CDR3 coding DNA: TGTGCCAGCAGTGACCCTCTCGGACTCTCCCCGATGGCGCAGTATTTT. This sequence encodes CASSDPLGLSPMAQYF. The V call is TRBV25-1, the J call TRBJ2-3, with D possibly being TRBD2 (5 bases). V lost 3 bases to trimming and J lost 10 bases, with 23 bases between them. This CDR3 is 16 amino acids long. Germline V lookup: CDR1 MGHDK, CDR2 SYGVNS.

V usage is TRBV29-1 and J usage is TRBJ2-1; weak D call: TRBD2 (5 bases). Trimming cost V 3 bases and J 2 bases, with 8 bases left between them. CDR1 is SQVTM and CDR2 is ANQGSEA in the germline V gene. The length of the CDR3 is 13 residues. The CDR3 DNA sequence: TGCAGCGTTGATGGAGGAACCTACAATGAGCAGTTCTTC. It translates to CSVDGGTYNEQFF.

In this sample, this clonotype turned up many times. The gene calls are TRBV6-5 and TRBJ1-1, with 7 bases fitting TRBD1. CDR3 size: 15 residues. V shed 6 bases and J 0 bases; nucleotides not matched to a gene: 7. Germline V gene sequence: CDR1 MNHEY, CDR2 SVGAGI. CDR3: CASRPTGTVNTEAFF. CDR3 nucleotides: TGTGCCAGCAGGCCTACCGGGACAGTGAACACTGAAGCTTTCTTT.

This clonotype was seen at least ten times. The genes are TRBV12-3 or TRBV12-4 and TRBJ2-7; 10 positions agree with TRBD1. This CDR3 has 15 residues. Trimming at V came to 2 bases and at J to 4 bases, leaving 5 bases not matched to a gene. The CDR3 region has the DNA TGTGCCAGCAGTTTACCGACAGGGGGCTGGTACGAGCAGTACTTC. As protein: CASSLPTGGWYEQYF.

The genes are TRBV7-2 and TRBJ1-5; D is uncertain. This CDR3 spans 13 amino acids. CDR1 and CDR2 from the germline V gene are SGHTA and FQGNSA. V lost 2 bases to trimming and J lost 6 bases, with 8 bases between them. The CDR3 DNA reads TGTGCCAGCAGCTTAACCGTCATTCAGCCCCAGCATTTT. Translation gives CASSLTVIQPQHF.

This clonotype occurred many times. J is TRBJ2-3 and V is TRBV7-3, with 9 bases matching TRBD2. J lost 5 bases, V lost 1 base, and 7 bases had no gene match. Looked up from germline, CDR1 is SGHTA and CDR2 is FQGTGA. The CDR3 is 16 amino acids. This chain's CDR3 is CASSLRAGGPGDTQYF. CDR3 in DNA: TGTGCCAGCAGCTTAAGGGCGGGGGGGCCTGGAGATACGCAGTATTTT.

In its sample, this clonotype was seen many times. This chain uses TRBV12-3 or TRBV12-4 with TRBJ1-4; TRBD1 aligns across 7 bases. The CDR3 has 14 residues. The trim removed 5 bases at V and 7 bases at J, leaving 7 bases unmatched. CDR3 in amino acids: CASSPRTGIEKLFF. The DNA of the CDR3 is TGTGCCAGCAGTCCGCGGACAGGAATTGAAAAACTGTTTTTT.

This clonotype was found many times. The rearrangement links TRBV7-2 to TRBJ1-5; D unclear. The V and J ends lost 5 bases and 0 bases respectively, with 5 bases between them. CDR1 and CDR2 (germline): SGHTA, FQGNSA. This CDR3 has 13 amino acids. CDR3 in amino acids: CASSDDSNQPQHF. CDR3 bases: TGTGCCAGCAGCGACGATAGCAATCAGCCCCAGCATTTT.

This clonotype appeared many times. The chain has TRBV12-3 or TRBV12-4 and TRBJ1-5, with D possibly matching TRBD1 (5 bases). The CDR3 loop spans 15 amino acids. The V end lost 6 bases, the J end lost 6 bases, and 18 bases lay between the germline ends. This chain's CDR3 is CASSGHGEGTQPQHF. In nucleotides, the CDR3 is TGTGCCAGCAGCGGACATGGCGAGGGAACTCAGCCCCAGCATTTT.

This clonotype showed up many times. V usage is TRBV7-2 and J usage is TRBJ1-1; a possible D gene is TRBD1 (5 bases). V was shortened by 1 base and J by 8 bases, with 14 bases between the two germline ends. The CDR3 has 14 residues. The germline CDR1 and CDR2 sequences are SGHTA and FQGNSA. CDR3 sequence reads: CASSLDQGRTEAFF. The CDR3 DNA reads TGTGCCAGCAGCTTAGACCAGGGAAGGACCGAAGCTTTCTTT. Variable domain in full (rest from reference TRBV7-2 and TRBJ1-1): GAGVSQSPSNKVTEKGKDVELRCDPISGHTALYWYRQSLGQGLEFLIYFQGNSAPDKSGLPSDRFSAERTGGSVSTLTIQRTQQEDSAVYLCASSLDQGRTEAFFGQGTRLTVV.

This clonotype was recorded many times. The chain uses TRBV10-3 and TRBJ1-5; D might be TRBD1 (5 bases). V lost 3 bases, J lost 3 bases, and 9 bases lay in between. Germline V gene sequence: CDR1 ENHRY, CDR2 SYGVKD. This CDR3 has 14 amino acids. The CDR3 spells CAISDGDSNQPQHF. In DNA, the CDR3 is TGTGCCATCAGTGACGGGGACTCCAATCAGCCCCAGCATTTT.

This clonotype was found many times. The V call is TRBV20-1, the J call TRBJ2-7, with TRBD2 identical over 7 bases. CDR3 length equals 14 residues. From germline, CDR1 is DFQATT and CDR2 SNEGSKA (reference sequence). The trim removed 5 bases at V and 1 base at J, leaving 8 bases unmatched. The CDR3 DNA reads TGCAGTGCTCTAGCGGCGGATAGATCCTACGAGCAGTACTTC. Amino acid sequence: CSALAADRSYEQYF.

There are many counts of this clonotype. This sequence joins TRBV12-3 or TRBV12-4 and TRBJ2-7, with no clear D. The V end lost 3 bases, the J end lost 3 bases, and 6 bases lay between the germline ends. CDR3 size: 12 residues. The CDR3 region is CASSFSGYEQYF. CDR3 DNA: TGTGCCAGCAGTTTTTCTGGCTACGAGCAGTACTTC.